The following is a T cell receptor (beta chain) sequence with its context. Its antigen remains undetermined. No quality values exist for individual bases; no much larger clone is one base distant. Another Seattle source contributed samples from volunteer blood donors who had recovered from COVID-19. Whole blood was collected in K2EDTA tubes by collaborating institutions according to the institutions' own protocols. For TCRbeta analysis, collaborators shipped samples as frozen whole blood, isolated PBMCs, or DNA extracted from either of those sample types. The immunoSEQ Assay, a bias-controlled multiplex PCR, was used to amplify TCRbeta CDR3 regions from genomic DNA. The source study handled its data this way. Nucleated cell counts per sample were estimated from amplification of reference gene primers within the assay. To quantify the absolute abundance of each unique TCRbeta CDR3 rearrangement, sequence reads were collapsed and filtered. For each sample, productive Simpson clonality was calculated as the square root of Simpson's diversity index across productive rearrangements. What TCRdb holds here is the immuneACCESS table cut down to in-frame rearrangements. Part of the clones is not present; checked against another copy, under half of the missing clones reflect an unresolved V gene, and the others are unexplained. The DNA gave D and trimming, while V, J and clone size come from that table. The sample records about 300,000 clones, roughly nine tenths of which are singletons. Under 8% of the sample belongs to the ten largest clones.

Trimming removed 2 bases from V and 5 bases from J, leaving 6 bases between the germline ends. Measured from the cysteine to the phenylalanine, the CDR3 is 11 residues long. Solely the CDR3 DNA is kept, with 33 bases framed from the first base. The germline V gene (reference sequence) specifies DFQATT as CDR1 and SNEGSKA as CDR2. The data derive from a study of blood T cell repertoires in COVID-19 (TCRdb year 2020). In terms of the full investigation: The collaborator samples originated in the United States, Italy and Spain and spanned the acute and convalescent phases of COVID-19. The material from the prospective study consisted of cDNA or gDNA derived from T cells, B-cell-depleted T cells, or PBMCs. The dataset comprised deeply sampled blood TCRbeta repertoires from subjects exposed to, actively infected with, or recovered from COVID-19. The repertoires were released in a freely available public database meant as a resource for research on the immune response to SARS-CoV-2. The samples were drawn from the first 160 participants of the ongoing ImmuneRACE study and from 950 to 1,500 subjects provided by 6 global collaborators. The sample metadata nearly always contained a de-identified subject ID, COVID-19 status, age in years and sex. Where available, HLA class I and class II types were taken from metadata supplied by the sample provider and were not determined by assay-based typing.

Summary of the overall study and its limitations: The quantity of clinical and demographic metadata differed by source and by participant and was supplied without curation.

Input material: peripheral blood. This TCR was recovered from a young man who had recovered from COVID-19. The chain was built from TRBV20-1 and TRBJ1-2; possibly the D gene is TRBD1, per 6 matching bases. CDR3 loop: CSARQGYGYTF. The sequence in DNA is TGCAGTGCTAGACAGGGGTATGGCTACACCTTC.